These T cell receptor beta chains were read from a single sample in a study of cytomegalovirus exposure and HLA in healthy donors. TCRdb keeps only in-frame clones here, not all; method: immunoSEQ multiplex PCR. The data show approximately 110,000 clones, with about 79% seen just once and roughly 2.6% held by the top ten. Material: PBMCs. The receptors originated from a man aged 50-60 years in good health and CMV-seropositive. Each CDR3 is given with its conserved first and last residue. A D gene is named only where the DNA matches it firmly. The size field is filled for only some rows; it gives once, few, many or a size class.

d_gene: NA
abundance: NA
j_gene: TRBJ2-7
v_gene: TRBV5-5
CDR3aa: CASSFTTASYEQYF
CDR3nt: TGTGCCAGCAGCTTTACGACAGCCTCCTACGAGCAGTACTTC

d_gene: TRBD1
abundance: NA
j_gene: TRBJ2-2
v_gene: TRBV5-4
CDR3aa: CASSPAGGQGGTGELFF
CDR3nt: TGTGCCAGCAGCCCGGCAGGTGGACAGGGAGGCACCGGGGAGCTGTTTTTT

d_gene: NA
abundance: few
j_gene: TRBJ1-1
v_gene: TRBV5-5
CDR3aa: CASRIREGTEAFF
CDR3nt: TGTGCCAGCAGGATTAGGGAGGGGACTGAAGCTTTCTTT

d_gene: TRBD2
abundance: NA
j_gene: TRBJ2-1
v_gene: TRBV25-1
CDR3aa: CATGLAGSIDEQFF
CDR3nt: TGTGCCACGGGACTAGCGGGATCGATCGATGAGCAGTTCTTC

d_gene: NA
abundance: once
j_gene: TRBJ1-3
v_gene: TRBV5-4
CDR3aa: CASSLDSGSNTIYF
CDR3nt: TGTGCCAGCAGCCTGGATTCAGGGTCGAACACCATATATTTT

d_gene: TRBD2
abundance: NA
j_gene: TRBJ2-5
v_gene: TRBV30
CDR3aa: CAWSSSGREETQYF
CDR3nt: TGTGCCTGGAGTTCCAGCGGGAGGGAGGAGACCCAGTACTTC

d_gene: TRBD1
abundance: NA
j_gene: TRBJ1-2
v_gene: TRBV5-1
CDR3aa: CASLGQGAGYTF
CDR3nt: TGCGCCAGCCTCGGACAGGGGGCTGGCTACACCTTC

d_gene: TRBD1
abundance: NA
j_gene: TRBJ1-2
v_gene: TRBV28
CDR3aa: CASSRDGTVNSYTF
CDR3nt: TGTGCCAGCAGCCGCGATGGGACAGTTAACAGCTACACCTTC

d_gene: TRBD2
abundance: NA
j_gene: TRBJ2-3
v_gene: TRBV5-1
CDR3aa: CASSLGTSGDTQYF
CDR3nt: TGCGCCAGCAGCTTGGGAACTAGCGGAGATACGCAGTATTTT

d_gene: NA
abundance: once
j_gene: TRBJ2-3
v_gene: TRBV6-5
CDR3aa: CASRSRGVVTDTQYF
CDR3nt: TGTGCCAGCAGGAGCAGGGGAGTTGTAACAGATACGCAGTATTTT

d_gene: TRBD2
abundance: few
j_gene: TRBJ2-5
v_gene: TRBV29-1
CDR3aa: CSAGLAGGLIGETQYF
CDR3nt: TGCAGCGCGGGACTAGCGGGGGGGCTCATTGGAGAGACCCAGTACTTC

d_gene: NA
abundance: NA
j_gene: TRBJ1-4
v_gene: TRBV2
CDR3aa: CASSPRQRNEKLFF
CDR3nt: TGTGCCAGCAGTCCGCGACAGAGAAATGAAAAACTGTTTTTT

d_gene: TRBD1
abundance: NA
j_gene: TRBJ1-1
v_gene: TRBV10-3
CDR3aa: CAINGQGATEAFF
CDR3nt: TGTGCCATCAATGGACAGGGGGCGACTGAAGCTTTCTTT

d_gene: NA
abundance: NA
j_gene: TRBJ2-7
v_gene: TRBV19
CDR3aa: CASSIGDSPRVVYEQYF
CDR3nt: TGTGCCAGTAGTATAGGGGACTCCCCGCGGGTGGTCTACGAGCAGTACTTC

d_gene: NA
abundance: NA
j_gene: TRBJ2-7
v_gene: TRBV21-1
CDR3aa: CASSINMGGASSYEQYF
CDR3nt: TGTGCCAGCAGCATTAATATGGGAGGGGCCAGCTCCTACGAGCAGTACTTC

d_gene: TRBD2
abundance: NA
j_gene: TRBJ2-7
v_gene: TRBV19
CDR3aa: CAIEWGGKTYEQYF
CDR3nt: TGTGCCATCGAGTGGGGGGGGAAAACCTACGAGCAGTACTTC

d_gene: NA
abundance: NA
j_gene: TRBJ1-4
v_gene: TRBV5-1
CDR3aa: CASSPQGEGEKLFF
CDR3nt: TGCGCCAGCAGCCCACAGGGTGAAGGGGAAAAACTGTTTTTT

d_gene: NA
abundance: NA
j_gene: TRBJ1-1
v_gene: TRBV10-3
CDR3aa: CAISVGGANTEAFF
CDR3nt: TGTGCCATCAGTGTCGGGGGGGCGAACACTGAAGCTTTCTTT

d_gene: TRBD2
abundance: NA
j_gene: TRBJ2-3
v_gene: TRBV27
CDR3aa: CASSLAGLETDTQYF
CDR3nt: TGTGCCAGCAGCTTAGCGGGTCTAGAGACAGATACGCAGTATTTT

d_gene: TRBD1
abundance: NA
j_gene: TRBJ1-2
v_gene: TRBV13
CDR3aa: CASSGKTGQVPPFGYTF
CDR3nt: TGTGCCAGCAGCGGCAAAACGGGACAGGTTCCCCCGTTCGGCTACACCTTC

d_gene: NA
abundance: once
j_gene: TRBJ1-3
v_gene: TRBV6-1
CDR3aa: CASSSSGYGNTIYF
CDR3nt: TGTGCCAGCAGTTCTTCAGGGTACGGAAACACCATATATTTT

d_gene: NA
abundance: few
j_gene: TRBJ2-7
v_gene: TRBV28
CDR3aa: CASSRPGKSEQYF
CDR3nt: TGTGCCAGCAGCCGGCCAGGGAAAAGCGAGCAGTACTTC

d_gene: NA
abundance: NA
j_gene: TRBJ1-3
v_gene: TRBV29-1
CDR3aa: CSVGPGGNTIYF
CDR3nt: TGCAGCGTTGGGCCAGGGGGAAACACCATATATTTT

d_gene: NA
abundance: NA
j_gene: TRBJ1-4
v_gene: TRBV6-1
CDR3aa: CASSVLARGKLFF
CDR3nt: TGTGCCAGCAGTGTGCTGGCCAGGGGTAAACTGTTTTTT

d_gene: NA
abundance: once
j_gene: TRBJ1-4
v_gene: TRBV6-1
CDR3aa: CASSEGWGQSTVGEKLFF
CDR3nt: TGTGCCAGCAGTGAAGGTTGGGGGCAGTCCACGGTCGGTGAAAAACTGTTTTTT

d_gene: TRBD1
abundance: NA
j_gene: TRBJ2-3
v_gene: TRBV2
CDR3aa: CASSEPRDRGSTDTQYF
CDR3nt: TGTGCCAGCAGTGAACCGAGGGACAGGGGGTCTACAGATACGCAGTATTTT

d_gene: NA
abundance: NA
j_gene: TRBJ1-1
v_gene: TRBV5-4
CDR3aa: CASSSTWATEAFF
CDR3nt: TGTGCCAGCAGCTCTACTTGGGCCACTGAAGCTTTCTTT

d_gene: NA
abundance: NA
j_gene: TRBJ2-7
v_gene: TRBV6-5
CDR3aa: CASSYSSFGNYEQYF
CDR3nt: TGTGCCAGCAGTTACTCTTCGTTCGGGAACTACGAGCAGTACTTC

d_gene: TRBD1
abundance: once
j_gene: TRBJ1-1
v_gene: TRBV10-3
CDR3aa: CAISVGQAEAFF
CDR3nt: TGTGCCATCAGTGTAGGACAGGCTGAAGCTTTCTTT

d_gene: NA
abundance: once
j_gene: TRBJ1-4
v_gene: TRBV4-1
CDR3aa: CASSQERLQGLEKLFF
CDR3nt: TGCGCCAGTAGCCAAGAGAGGTTGCAGGGGTTGGAAAAACTGTTTTTT

d_gene: TRBD2
abundance: NA
j_gene: TRBJ2-7
v_gene: TRBV6-6
CDR3aa: CASRETSGRTYEQYF
CDR3nt: TGTGCCAGCAGGGAGACTAGCGGGAGAACCTACGAGCAGTACTTC

d_gene: NA
abundance: NA
j_gene: TRBJ2-1
v_gene: TRBV5-1
CDR3aa: CASSFGGDNEQFF
CDR3nt: TGCGCCAGCAGCTTTGGCGGGGACAATGAGCAGTTCTTC

d_gene: TRBD2
abundance: NA
j_gene: TRBJ2-3
v_gene: TRBV30
CDR3aa: CAWRAAGDRDTQYF
CDR3nt: TGTGCCTGGAGAGCAGCGGGAGATCGAGATACGCAGTATTTT

d_gene: NA
abundance: NA
j_gene: TRBJ1-2
v_gene: TRBV20-1
CDR3aa: CSANTVNGYTF
CDR3nt: TGCAGTGCCAATACTGTAAATGGCTACACCTTC

d_gene: NA
abundance: NA
j_gene: TRBJ2-2
v_gene: TRBV5-1
CDR3aa: CASGSGATGELFF
CDR3nt: TGCGCCAGCGGTTCAGGGGCCACCGGGGAGCTGTTTTTT

d_gene: NA
abundance: once
j_gene: TRBJ2-5
v_gene: TRBV5-1
CDR3aa: CASSQAPDETQYF
CDR3nt: TGCGCCAGCAGCCAGGCCCCGGATGAGACCCAGTACTTC

d_gene: NA
abundance: NA
j_gene: TRBJ1-3
v_gene: TRBV7-2
CDR3aa: CASSLKGDGSSGNTIYF
CDR3nt: TGTGCCAGCAGCCTCAAGGGAGACGGATCCTCTGGAAACACCATATATTTT

d_gene: TRBD2
abundance: NA
j_gene: TRBJ2-1
v_gene: TRBV7-6
CDR3aa: CASSLETSGAYNEQFF
CDR3nt: TGTGCCAGCAGCTTAGAAACTAGCGGGGCCTACAATGAGCAGTTCTTC

d_gene: NA
abundance: few
j_gene: TRBJ1-4
v_gene: TRBV4-1
CDR3aa: CASSQGREKLFF
CDR3nt: TGCGCCAGCAGCCAAGGGAGGGAAAAACTGTTTTTT

d_gene: TRBD2
abundance: NA
j_gene: TRBJ2-3
v_gene: TRBV5-1
CDR3aa: CASSITSGTDTQYF
CDR3nt: TGCGCCAGCAGCATAACTAGCGGCACAGATACGCAGTATTTT

d_gene: NA
abundance: NA
j_gene: TRBJ2-1
v_gene: TRBV9
CDR3aa: CASSGPRYNEQFF
CDR3nt: TGTGCCAGCAGCGGGCCACGTTACAATGAGCAGTTCTTC

d_gene: TRBD1
abundance: NA
j_gene: TRBJ2-1
v_gene: TRBV10-2
CDR3aa: CASMGRGLYNEQFF
CDR3nt: TGCGCCAGCATGGGCAGGGGGCTTTACAATGAGCAGTTCTTC

d_gene: TRBD1
abundance: NA
j_gene: TRBJ2-7
v_gene: TRBV6-1
CDR3aa: CASSEYVQGSYEQYF
CDR3nt: TGTGCCAGCAGTGAGTACGTACAGGGGTCCTACGAGCAGTACTTC

d_gene: NA
abundance: NA
j_gene: TRBJ2-5
v_gene: TRBV6-5
CDR3aa: CASSYGLGLETQYF
CDR3nt: TGTGCCAGCAGTTACGGGCTGGGCCTGGAGACCCAGTACTTC

d_gene: NA
abundance: NA
j_gene: TRBJ1-1
v_gene: TRBV19
CDR3aa: CASSMGPYDTEAFF
CDR3nt: TGTGCCAGTAGTATGGGGCCATACGACACTGAAGCTTTCTTT

d_gene: NA
abundance: NA
j_gene: TRBJ1-2
v_gene: TRBV19
CDR3aa: CASSGGQGNYGYTF
CDR3nt: TGTGCCAGTAGTGGGGGCCAGGGGAACTATGGCTACACCTTC

d_gene: NA
abundance: NA
j_gene: TRBJ1-5
v_gene: TRBV6-5
CDR3aa: CASRRQAHSNQPQHF
CDR3nt: TGTGCCAGCAGGCGACAGGCGCATAGCAATCAGCCCCAGCATTTT

d_gene: TRBD1
abundance: NA
j_gene: TRBJ1-1
v_gene: TRBV2
CDR3aa: CASRVFEGDSPAFF
CDR3nt: TGTGCCAGCAGGGTTTTTGAAGGGGACAGCCCGGCTTTCTTT

d_gene: NA
abundance: NA
j_gene: TRBJ1-2
v_gene: TRBV10-3
CDR3aa: CAISESVGGNYGYTF
CDR3nt: TGTGCCATCAGTGAGTCCGTGGGGGGGAACTATGGCTACACCTTC

d_gene: NA
abundance: NA
j_gene: TRBJ2-2
v_gene: TRBV21-1
CDR3aa: CACEPNTGELFF
CDR3nt: TGTGCCTGCGAGCCGAACACCGGGGAGCTGTTTTTT

d_gene: TRBD2
abundance: NA
j_gene: TRBJ2-7
v_gene: TRBV7-6
CDR3aa: CASSSRPGEGYEQYF
CDR3nt: TGTGCCAGCAGCTCCAGACCTGGGGAGGGCTACGAGCAGTACTTC

d_gene: TRBD1
abundance: NA
j_gene: TRBJ2-5
v_gene: TRBV10-3
CDR3aa: CAISDRDRGDQETQYF
CDR3nt: TGTGCCATCAGTGATCGGGACAGGGGGGACCAAGAGACCCAGTACTTC

d_gene: TRBD2
abundance: NA
j_gene: TRBJ2-1
v_gene: TRBV2
CDR3aa: CASSEKSGGYNEQFF
CDR3nt: TGTGCCAGCAGTGAGAAGTCGGGGGGGTACAATGAGCAGTTCTTC

d_gene: TRBD1
abundance: NA
j_gene: TRBJ1-2
v_gene: TRBV5-1
CDR3aa: CASSSTGTDYGYTF
CDR3nt: TGCGCCAGCAGCTCGACTGGGACAGACTATGGCTACACCTTC